The 22 T cell receptor beta chains below come from one sample, sequenced in a study of blood T cell repertoires in COVID-19. The repertoire was sequenced with immunoSEQ multiplex PCR; TCRdb's copy has only in-frame clones and lacks some. The table records hundreds of thousands of clones, about 85% of them present only once. The material sequenced was PBMCs or T cells enriched from blood (not recorded which). Receptors were obtained from an older woman who had recovered from COVID-19.

The V gene is TRBV5-1, the J gene TRBJ2-2; D is undetermined. Trimming pared 0 bases from V and 0 bases from J, leaving 6 bases between. CDR3 length: 15 amino acids. Germline CDR1 is SGHRS and CDR2 is YFSETQ. CDR3 nucleotides: TGCGCCAGCAGCTTGGGCAGAACGAACACCGGGGAGCTGTTTTTT. Amino acid sequence: CASSLGRTNTGELFF.

This chain uses TRBV7-8 with TRBJ1-6, with unresolved D. V was cut by 3 bases and J by 6 bases, with 9 bases left in between. The CDR3 spans 14 residues. Germline assignment: CDR1 SGHVS and CDR2 FQNEAQ. The CDR3 nucleotides read TGTGCCAGCAGCTTGCCCCGGGTTAATTCACCCCTCCACTTT. Translation: CASSLPRVNSPLHF.

CDR3 coding DNA: TGTGCCAGCAGTGGCGGCGGTTTGGGGCCCTCCTATGGCTACACCTTC. Amino acid sequence: CASSGGGLGPSYGYTF. This chain links TRBV6-4 with TRBJ1-2; a weak D match, TRBD1 (5 bases). This CDR3 is 16 amino acids long. Germline CDR1 reads MRHNA; CDR2 reads SNTAGT. V lost 4 bases to trimming and J lost 4 bases, with 19 bases between them.

The chain links TRBV6-5 to TRBJ2-1; the D gene is possibly TRBD2 (5 bases). Trimming removed 6 bases at V and 1 base at J, with 13 bases between. Germline CDR1 is MNHEY and CDR2 is SVGAGI. CDR3 length: 15 residues. DNA of the CDR3: TGTGCCAGCAGGGGCCCTACGGGGTCCTACAATGAGCAGTTCTTC. This gives the protein CASRGPTGSYNEQFF.

This chain uses TRBV24-1 with TRBJ2-3; possible D gene TRBD1, 5 bases. The germline CDR1 and CDR2 sequences are KGHDR and SFDVKD. V was clipped by 0 bases and J by 3 bases, with 12 bases between them. The CDR3 is made up of 16 amino acids. The CDR3 nucleotides read TGTGCCACCAGTGATTTGCAGTCAGGGTTTACAGATACGCAGTATTTT. Protein sequence: CATSDLQSGFTDTQYF.

V and J are TRBV6-5 and TRBJ1-4; D unresolved. Germline V gives CDR1 MNHEY, CDR2 SVGAGI. Between the trimmed V and J ends, which lost 6 bases and 6 bases, there was a span of 11 bases. CDR3 size: 13 residues. The CDR3 nucleotides are TGTGCCAGCAGCAGGTTGCGCGATGAAAAACTGTTTTTT. It yields the protein CASSRLRDEKLFF.

This chain uses TRBV6-5 with TRBJ1-5; D remains ambiguous. Looked up from germline, CDR1 is MNHEY and CDR2 is SVGAGI. The length of the CDR3 is 14 residues. V lost 4 bases to trimming and J lost 3 bases, with 10 bases between them. The CDR3 protein is CASSSGEVNQPQHF. CDR3 DNA sequence: TGTGCCAGCAGTTCCGGGGAGGTCAATCAGCCCCAGCATTTT.

This clone has only a few counts. The chain carries TRBV2 and TRBJ1-6; TRBD1 is a possible D gene (5 bases). This CDR3 region has 15 residues. Trimming stripped 4 bases from V and 10 bases from J, with 17 bases between. Germline loops: CDR1 SNHLY, CDR2 FYNNEI. CDR3 in DNA: TGTGCCAGCAGTGCTTTGCAGGGAACGAACTCACCCCTCCACTTT. Translated: CASSALQGTNSPLHF.

A note on this clone: The same CDR3 arises from other DNA sequences in this sample as well. The genes are TRBV18 and TRBJ2-4, with no clear D. This CDR3 has 14 amino acids. CDR1 KGHSH and CDR2 LQKENI come from the germline V gene. Deletions cut 3 bases from V and 2 bases from J, with 8 bases between. The CDR3 sequence: CASSPRSTKNIQYF. The CDR3 DNA is TGTGCCAGCTCACCGCGGAGTACCAAAAACATTCAGTACTTC.

The chain has TRBV12-5 and TRBJ2-1; a weak D match, TRBD1 (6 bases). Germline V gene data show CDR1 as LGHNT and CDR2 as FRNRAP. This CDR3 has 20 residues. Trimming removed 0 bases at V and 4 bases at J, with 25 bases between. CDR3 region: CASGLVIVVGGQKSYNEQFF. Here the CDR3 DNA reads TGTGCTAGTGGTTTGGTAATAGTAGTGGGTGGACAGAAATCTTACAATGAGCAGTTCTTC.

The V gene is TRBV5-1, the J gene TRBJ2-3; D perhaps matches TRBD2 (6 bases). The V end was cut by 3 bases, the J end by 0 bases, with 26 bases between. From germline, CDR1 is SGHRS and CDR2 YFSETQ. CDR3 length: 20 residues. The CDR3 spells CASSSGVGHGGTPSTDTQYF. CDR3 coding DNA: TGCGCCAGCAGCTCGGGGGTTGGGCACGGCGGGACGCCTAGCACAGATACGCAGTATTTT.

The V gene is TRBV6-4, the J gene TRBJ2-3; no reliable D call. The CDR3 covers 13 residues. Germline V lookup: CDR1 MRHNA, CDR2 SNTAGT. The V gene lost 5 bases and the J gene lost 15 bases, with 21 bases spanning the gap. DNA of the CDR3: TGTGCCAGCAGTTCCCTCACAGATACGCAGCAATATTTT. This codes for CASSSLTDTQQYF.

The chain has TRBV10-2 and TRBJ2-1; D gene unclear. V was pared by 2 bases and J by 7 bases, with 3 bases between. The CDR3 sequence is 11 residues long. Germline V gives CDR1 WSHSY, CDR2 SAAADI. The CDR3 sequence: CASSEVNEQFF. DNA of the CDR3: TGCGCCAGCAGTGAGGTAAATGAGCAGTTCTTC.

The V gene is TRBV6-5, the J gene TRBJ2-1; TRBD1 agrees at 8 bases. The CDR3 runs to 14 residues. With V trimmed by 10 bases and J by 1 base, 6 bases remained unmatched. Germline V gives CDR1 MNHEY, CDR2 SVGAGI. CDR3 in amino acids: CATRGQGSYNEQFF. DNA of the CDR3: TGTGCCACGAGAGGACAGGGATCCTACAATGAGCAGTTCTTC.

The rearrangement joins TRBV30 to TRBJ2-4; weak D call: TRBD1 (6 bases). V was pared by 2 bases and J by 6 bases, with 11 bases between. Germline loops: CDR1 GTSNPN, CDR2 SVGIG (reference sequence). There are 13 residues in the CDR3. In DNA form, the CDR3 reads TGTGCCTGGAGTACCGGGACAACAAACATTCAGTACTTC. Translating it yields CAWSTGTTNIQYF.

The chain joins TRBV29-1 to TRBJ2-5; maybe TRBD1 (6 bases). The germline gives CDR1 SQVTM, CDR2 ANQGSEA. The CDR3 runs 13 residues. Trimming left V 4 bases short and J 2 bases short, with 11 bases between. The CDR3 reads CSVARTDQETQYF. The DNA of the CDR3 is TGCAGCGTTGCCCGGACAGATCAAGAGACCCAGTACTTC.

Concerning this clone itself: This CDR3 is also generated by other DNA sequences in the sample. The chain has TRBV4-2 and TRBJ2-5; weak D call: TRBD2 (7 bases). The V gene lost 0 bases and the J gene lost 4 bases, with 15 bases spanning the gap. Per germline, CDR1 LGHNA and CDR2 YNFKEQ. The CDR3 sequence is 16 residues long. CDR3 region: CASSQEGGGARETQYF. The DNA of the CDR3 is TGTGCCAGCAGCCAAGAAGGTGGGGGGGCGCGAGAGACCCAGTACTTC.

CDR3: CAWSVGAGPTEAFF. DNA of the CDR3: TGTGCCTGGAGTGTAGGGGCAGGGCCCACTGAAGCTTTCTTT. The V call is TRBV30, the J call TRBJ1-1; D possibly corresponds to TRBD1 (5 bases). Trimming took off 0 bases at V and 4 bases at J, with 12 bases between the two ends. Germline loops: CDR1 GTSNPN, CDR2 SVGIG (reference sequence). This CDR3 has 14 amino acids.

DNA of the CDR3: TGTGCCAGCACCCGCGGGTCTAATGAAAAACTGTTTTTT. Translation: CASTRGSNEKLFF. This rearrangement joins TRBV6-5 to TRBJ1-4; no definite D call. CDR3 size: 13 residues. Germline V lookup: CDR1 MNHEY, CDR2 SVGAGI. The V gene lost 7 bases and the J gene lost 3 bases, with 9 bases spanning the gap.

V is TRBV15 and J is TRBJ2-7; 7 positions agree with TRBD2. The CDR3 has 13 residues. Looked up from germline, CDR1 is LNHNV and CDR2 is YYDKDF (reference sequence). CDR3 protein: CATSTFSPGRARV. The CDR3 DNA is TGTGCCACCAGCACCTTCTCGCCAGGGAGGGCCCGAGTC.

This clone is a singleton in its sample. The J gene is TRBJ2-1, the V gene TRBV18; 11 bases align to TRBD1. After removal of 6 bases from V and 7 bases from J, the junction contained 5 bases not matched to a gene. Germline loops: CDR1 KGHSH, CDR2 LQKENI. The CDR3 totals 14 residues. CDR3 DNA: TGTGCCAGCTCGAGTGGACAGGGGGCAAATGAGCAGTTCTTC. Its translation: CASSSGQGANEQFF.

This clone was seen a single time. This clone may be a read error of a much larger clone one base away. Other DNA sequences in the sample encode the same CDR3. The chain combines TRBV3-1 (or the pseudogene TRBV3-2) with TRBJ2-7; the match to TRBD1 covers 7 bases. After removal of 3 bases from V and 4 bases from J, the junction contained 0 bases not matched to a gene. This CDR3 contains 12 residues. From germline, CDR1 is LGHDT and CDR2 YNNKEL (reference sequence). The CDR3 region is CASSQGQYEQYF. The CDR3 DNA reads TGTGCCAGCAGCCAGGGACAGTACGAGCAGTACTTC.